This T cell receptor beta chain stems from a study of CD8+CD57+ T cells in acquired aplastic anemia. About the study: Mean DNA quantity obtained from sorted CD4+ and CD8+ cells was 3 to 3.5 ug.

The study's findings and limits: There were 25 to 30 CD8+ CDR3 sequences that occurred in both patients and controls.

Profiling of TCR beta VDJ combinations and CDR3 sequences used genomic DNA as template. TCRdb used MiXCR to reprocess the reads, holding one entry per CDR3 protein. Counted here are under 200,000 distinct CDR3 sequences, around 40% occurring once; the ten biggest clones make up approximately 1.1%. About this clonotype itself: No antigen is known for it.

The sample comprised sorted CD4+, CD8+, or CD8+CD57+ T cells (not recorded which) from PBMCs. The clonotype was recovered from a human donor in good health.

CDR3 DNA: TGTGCCAGCAGTGGACAGTCAAGGGAGCCCCAGCATTTT. This encodes CASSGQSREPQHF. V usage is TRBV2 and J usage is TRBJ1-5; tentative D call: TRBD1 (5 bases). Per germline, CDR1 SNHLY and CDR2 FYNNEI. Trimming took off 4 bases at V and 8 bases at J, with 12 bases between the two ends. This CDR3 has 13 amino acids.